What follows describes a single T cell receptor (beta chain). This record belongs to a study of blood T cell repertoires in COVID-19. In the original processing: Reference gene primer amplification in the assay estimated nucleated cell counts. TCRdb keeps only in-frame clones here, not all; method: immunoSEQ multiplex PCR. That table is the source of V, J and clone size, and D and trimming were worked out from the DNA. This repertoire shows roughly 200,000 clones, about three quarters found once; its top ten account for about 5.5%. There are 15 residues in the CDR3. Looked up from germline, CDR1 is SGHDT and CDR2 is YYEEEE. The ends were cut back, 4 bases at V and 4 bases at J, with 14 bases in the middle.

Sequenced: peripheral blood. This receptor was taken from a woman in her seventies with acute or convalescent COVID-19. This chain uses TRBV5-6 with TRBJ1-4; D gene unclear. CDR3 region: CASSPEGGFNEKLFF. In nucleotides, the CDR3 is TGTGCCAGCAGCCCGGAAGGAGGGTTTAATGAAAAACTGTTTTTT.